The next 21 T cell receptor beta chains were all read from a single sample in a study of T cell repertoires in MIS-A myocarditis. This table comes from immunoSEQ multiplex PCR, and its TCRdb copy is limited to in-frame clones, with some not included. The sample has about 11,000 clones; around 83% are singletons. The sequencing sample was made of right ventricle heart tissue obtained at autopsy. The receptors here all came from a man in his late teens or twenties with fulminant myocarditis from multisystem inflammatory syndrome in adults (MIS-A) after COVID-19.

The chain carries TRBV6-2 or TRBV6-3 and TRBJ1-1; D remains unclear. The CDR3 sequence is 14 residues long. Germline values: CDR1 MNHEY, CDR2 SVGEGT. Trimming left V 1 base short and J 1 base short, with 7 bases between. For the CDR3, the DNA is TGTGCCAGCAGTTACTTTGCCCAGAACACTGAAGCTTTCTTT. Residues: CASSYFAQNTEAFF.

This clone was observed a single time. This chain uses TRBV6-2 or TRBV6-3 with TRBJ1-2; D may be TRBD1 (5 bases). CDR3 length: 15 residues. Germline V lookup: CDR1 MNHEY, CDR2 SVGEGT. The V and J ends lost 2 bases and 8 bases respectively, with 18 bases between them. This CDR3 is CASSYGDKGWGGYTF. CDR3 DNA sequence: TGTGCCAGCAGTTACGGCGACAAAGGGTGGGGCGGCTACACCTTC.

This chain uses TRBV4-1 with TRBJ2-7; D could derive from TRBD1 or TRBD2 (5 bases each). This CDR3 is built from 17 residues. Germline loops: CDR1 MGHRA, CDR2 YSYEKL. With 0 bases removed from V and 5 bases from J, the gap between germline ends came to 20 bases. As DNA, the CDR3 is TGCGCCAGCAGCCAAGATATCGGGGCGGATAGGGGAGACGAGCAGTACTTC. This translates into CASSQDIGADRGDEQYF.

The rearrangement uses TRBV28 and TRBJ1-6; D is ambiguous. The germline CDR1 and CDR2 sequences are MDHEN and SYDVKM. The CDR3 has 11 residues. V was pared by 2 bases and J by 10 bases, with 3 bases between. CDR3 sequence: CASSLISPLHF. Here the CDR3 DNA reads TGTGCCAGCAGTTTAATATCACCCCTCCACTTT.

This clone came up once. This chain links TRBV18 with TRBJ2-2, with D tentatively TRBD1 (7 bases). The ends were cut back, 5 bases at V and 4 bases at J, with 20 bases in the middle. This CDR3 is built from 17 residues. In germline, CDR1 is KGHSH, CDR2 LQKENI. Here the CDR3 reads CASSSPRDSLFTGELFF. As DNA, the CDR3 is TGTGCCAGCTCATCTCCGCGGGACAGCCTTTTCACCGGGGAGCTGTTTTTT.

The V and J genes are TRBV4-1 and TRBJ1-2; 8 nucleotides line up with TRBD1. This CDR3 spans 14 amino acids. CDR1 is MGHRA and CDR2 is YSYEKL in the germline V gene. J was trimmed by 5 bases and V by 4 bases; bases with no gene match: 6. CDR3 amino acids: CASSPPGQVYGYTF. CDR3 coding DNA: TGCGCCAGCAGCCCTCCGGGACAGGTATATGGCTACACCTTC.

V usage is TRBV6-6 and J usage is TRBJ1-1; TRBD1 matches at 9 bases. CDR3 length equals 12 residues. V lost 8 bases and J lost 14; bases outside the gene matches: 12. Germline V lookup: CDR1 MNHNY, CDR2 SVGAGI (reference sequence). The CDR3 here is CASVTMGQGKFF. CDR3 DNA sequence: TGTGCCAGCGTTACAATGGGACAGGGAAAGTTCTTT.

This chain connects TRBV6-1 to TRBJ2-1, with TRBD1 as a possible D gene (6 bases). The CDR3 is 15 amino acids. CDR1 is MNHNS and CDR2 is SASEGT in the germline V gene. Trimming cost V 2 bases and J 10 bases, with 18 bases left between them. In nucleotides, the CDR3 is TGTGCCAGCAGTGAAAGAGGGCCAGGGGCCATGGAGCAGTTCTTC. Translating it yields CASSERGPGAMEQFF.

The chain has TRBV7-2 and TRBJ1-3, with D tentatively TRBD1 (5 bases). Trimming stripped 10 bases from V and 0 bases from J, with 13 bases between. Per the germline V gene, CDR1 is SGHTA and CDR2 is FQGNSA. The CDR3 consists of 14 residues. The CDR3 here is CATRWGDSGNTIYF. Written as DNA, the CDR3 is TGTGCCACCCGTTGGGGGGACTCTGGAAACACCATATATTTT.

This chain links TRBV4-1 with TRBJ2-7; D remains ambiguous. V dropped 4 bases and J dropped 2 bases, with 15 bases sitting between them. Germline CDR1 MGHRA, CDR2 YSYEKL. This CDR3 has 15 amino acids. CDR3: CASSPSEWAAYEQYF. CDR3 coding DNA: TGCGCCAGCAGCCCCTCCGAATGGGCAGCCTACGAGCAGTACTTC.

The V gene is TRBV27, the J gene TRBJ2-7; TRBD2 aligns across 8 bases. Germline CDR1 MNHEY, CDR2 SMNVEV (reference sequence). With V trimmed by 3 bases and J by 3 bases, 13 bases remained unmatched. CDR3 length: 17 amino acids. The CDR3 loop reads CASSFKGVAGGFYEQYF. The CDR3 nucleotides read TGTGCCAGCAGTTTCAAGGGGGTCGCGGGGGGCTTCTACGAGCAGTACTTC.

The CDR3 coding sequence is TGTGCCAGCAGTTATTCTGCAGAGGGGGCCGGAGAGACCCAGTACTTC. Translated, it gives CASSYSAEGAGETQYF. This chain links TRBV6-2 or TRBV6-3 with TRBJ2-5, with 7 bases lining up with TRBD1. J gave up 4 bases and V 3 bases, and 11 bases lay outside the gene matches. Looked up from germline, CDR1 is MNHEY and CDR2 is SVGEGT. This CDR3 comprises 16 residues.

This chain joins TRBV5-1 and TRBJ1-4; D remains unclear. The V gene's germline CDR1 is SGHRS and CDR2 YFSETQ. Trimming stripped 0 bases from V and 3 bases from J, with 9 bases between. This CDR3 region has 15 residues. In nucleotides, the CDR3 is TGCGCCAGCAGCTTGGTCGGGTTGCCTAATGAAAAACTGTTTTTT. It yields the protein CASSLVGLPNEKLFF. Drawing the rest from reference TRBV5-1 and TRBJ1-4, the complete variable domain is KAGVTQTPRYLIKTRGQQVTLSCSPISGHRSVSWYQQTPGQGLQFLFEYFSETQRNKGNFPGRFSGRQFSNSRSEMNVSTLELGDSALYLCASSLVGLPNEKLFFGSGTQLSVL.

The chain links TRBV28 to TRBJ2-3, with 13 positions matching TRBD2. Losses at the gene ends were 6 bases for V and 6 bases for J; bases not matched to a gene: 9. In germline, CDR1 is MDHEN, CDR2 SYDVKM. This CDR3 region has 16 residues. In nucleotides, the CDR3 is TGTGCCAGCAGCTCGTCACTAGCGGGAGGGCCTGATACGCAGTATTTT. It codes for CASSSSLAGGPDTQYF.

The rearrangement links TRBV7-2 to TRBJ1-1; tentatively, D is TRBD1 (6 bases). Trimming cost V 5 bases and J 4 bases, with 11 bases left between them. Looked up from germline, CDR1 is SGHTA and CDR2 is FQGNSA. The CDR3 sequence is 13 residues long. The DNA for the CDR3 is TGTGCCAGCAGCCCCGACAGGCGCACTGAAGCTTTCTTT. As protein: CASSPDRRTEAFF.

This rearrangement joins TRBV27 to TRBJ2-3; D possibly corresponds to TRBD1 (5 bases). V lost 11 bases to trimming and J lost 2 bases, with 14 bases between them. Germline V CDR1 and CDR2: MNHEY, SMNVEV (reference sequence). This CDR3 is 13 amino acids long. In DNA form, the CDR3 reads TGTGCCGTCAAGGGGTCCCTCACAGATACGCAGTATTTT. Translating gives CAVKGSLTDTQYF.

The chain is built from TRBV6-5 and TRBJ1-2; TRBD1 agrees at 8 bases. The V gene end was trimmed by 2 bases and the J gene end by 8 bases; junction bases not matched to a gene: 10. CDR3 length: 15 amino acids. CDR1 is MNHEY and CDR2 is SVGAGI in the germline V gene. CDR3 in amino acids: CASSYRRSGGEGYTF. The CDR3 DNA reads TGTGCCAGCAGTTACCGGAGATCAGGGGGCGAAGGCTACACCTTC.

The chain is built from TRBV11-2 and TRBJ2-3, with TRBD2 matching 7 bases. V shed 5 bases, J shed 2 bases, and the junction held 7 bases outside the gene matches. CDR3 length equals 15 residues. Germline V gene data show CDR1 as SGHAT and CDR2 as FQNNGV. CDR3 nucleotide sequence: TGTGCCAGCAGCCGAAGCGGGGCCGACACAGATACGCAGTATTTT. Protein sequence: CASSRSGADTDTQYF.

The table lists this clone with a few counts. V gene TRBV6-6 combines with J gene TRBJ2-5; unclear D gene. CDR1 and CDR2 (germline): MNHNY, SVGAGI (reference sequence). V lost 6 bases, J lost 5 bases, and 10 bases lay in between. The CDR3 covers 12 residues. As DNA, the CDR3 is TGTGCCAGCAGCCGACTGGGGGAGACCCAGTACTTC. It encodes CASSRLGETQYF.

The CDR3 is CASSPSGAGSSYEQYF. For the CDR3, the DNA is TGTGCCAGCAGTCCCTCGGGGGCAGGTAGCTCCTACGAGCAGTACTTC. The gene calls are TRBV27 and TRBJ2-7; D tentatively reads TRBD1 or TRBD2 (6 bases each). Trimming pared 5 bases from V and 0 bases from J, leaving 17 bases between. This CDR3 spans 16 amino acids. Germline CDR1 reads MNHEY; CDR2 reads SMNVEV (reference sequence).

Details on this clone: A junction end diverges from the germline sequence, so it may reflect a read error. V usage is TRBV28 and J usage is TRBJ1-5; 8 nucleotides align to TRBD1. Germline V CDR1 and CDR2: MDHEN, SYDVKM. CDR3 length: 16 amino acids. Written as DNA, the CDR3 is TGTTCCAGCAGTTTGGTCGGGACAGGAAAACATCAGCCCCAGCATTTT. This codes for CSSSLVGTGKHQPQHF.